These T cell receptor beta chains were read from a single sample in a study of blood T cell repertoires in COVID-19. The data were produced by immunoSEQ multiplex PCR, yet TCRdb's version contains in-frame clones alone and is incomplete. The sample lists about 88,000 clones, around nine tenths occurring once. The sample taken for sequencing was peripheral blood. These receptors were collected from a man between 60 and 75 years old with acute or convalescent COVID-19. Both conserved end residues are part of each CDR3. The D gene is left open where the match is weak. Clone size, where shown, is once, few, many, or a class for clones that have expanded.

clone_size: NA; v_call: TRBV18; j_call: TRBJ1-1; d_call: TRBD1; cdr3_aa: CASSPGTGVSEAFF; cdr3_nt: TGTGCCAGCTCCCCCGGGACAGGGGTTTCTGAAGCTTTCTTT
clone_size: NA; v_call: TRBV6-5; j_call: TRBJ1-3; d_call: NA; cdr3_aa: CASILTAGNTIYF; cdr3_nt: TGTGCCAGCATCCTAACAGCTGGAAACACCATATATTTT
clone_size: NA; v_call: TRBV27; j_call: TRBJ2-7; d_call: NA; cdr3_aa: CASSSEGYEQYF; cdr3_nt: TGTGCCAGCAGTTCAGAGGGCTACGAGCAGTACTTC
clone_size: NA; v_call: TRBV5-6; j_call: TRBJ2-2; d_call: TRBD1; cdr3_aa: CASSLENHRGLGGELFF; cdr3_nt: TGTGCCAGCAGCTTGGAAAATCACAGGGGGCTAGGCGGGGAGCTGTTTTTT
clone_size: once; v_call: TRBV6-2/TRBV6-3; j_call: TRBJ1-2; d_call: NA; cdr3_aa: CASSLIQADIPGYTF; cdr3_nt: TGTGCCAGCAGCCTCATACAGGCGGACATACCTGGCTACACCTTC
clone_size: NA; v_call: TRBV24-1; j_call: TRBJ2-5; d_call: TRBD2; cdr3_aa: CATSDPLAAKGETQYF; cdr3_nt: TGTGCCACCAGTGACCCCCTAGCGGCAAAGGGAGAGACCCAGTACTTC
clone_size: NA; v_call: TRBV6-2/TRBV6-3; j_call: TRBJ2-1; d_call: TRBD2; cdr3_aa: CASSYPGLAATSSYNEQFF; cdr3_nt: TGTGCCAGCAGTTACCCGGGACTAGCGGCTACGAGCTCCTACAATGAGCAGTTCTTC
clone_size: NA; v_call: TRBV10-3; j_call: TRBJ2-5; d_call: NA; cdr3_aa: CAISESWGGETQYF; cdr3_nt: TGTGCCATCAGTGAGTCATGGGGAGGAGAGACCCAGTACTTC
clone_size: NA; v_call: TRBV3-1/TRBV3-2; j_call: TRBJ2-2; d_call: TRBD2; cdr3_aa: CASSQGWGTSGSPGELFF; cdr3_nt: TGTGCCAGCAGCCAAGGTTGGGGGACTAGCGGGAGCCCCGGGGAGCTGTTTTTT
clone_size: NA; v_call: TRBV11-1; j_call: TRBJ2-4; d_call: TRBD2; cdr3_aa: CASSRRLAGAGGIQYF; cdr3_nt: TGTGCCAGCAGCCGCCGACTAGCGGGAGCGGGGGGGATTCAGTACTTC
clone_size: NA; v_call: TRBV10-2; j_call: TRBJ2-5; d_call: TRBD2; cdr3_aa: CASGEAGALPSETQYF; cdr3_nt: TGCGCCAGCGGGGAAGCGGGAGCTCTCCCATCAGAGACCCAGTACTTC
clone_size: NA; v_call: TRBV5-1; j_call: TRBJ2-4; d_call: TRBD2; cdr3_aa: CASSPGTSDPIQYF; cdr3_nt: TGCGCCAGCAGCCCCGGGACTAGCGACCCCATTCAGTACTTC
clone_size: NA; v_call: TRBV21-1; j_call: TRBJ1-1; d_call: NA; cdr3_aa: CASSPGGQLNTEAFF; cdr3_nt: TGTGCCAGCAGCCCCGGTGGACAGCTGAACACTGAAGCTTTCTTT
clone_size: once; v_call: TRBV9; j_call: TRBJ1-6; d_call: TRBD1; cdr3_aa: CASSVGTEYGGPLHF; cdr3_nt: TGTGCCAGCAGCGTCGGGACAGAGTATGGGGGACCCCTCCACTTT
clone_size: NA; v_call: TRBV13; j_call: TRBJ2-2; d_call: TRBD1; cdr3_aa: CASSQTGANTGELFF; cdr3_nt: TGTGCCAGCAGCCAGACAGGGGCGAACACCGGGGAGCTGTTTTTT